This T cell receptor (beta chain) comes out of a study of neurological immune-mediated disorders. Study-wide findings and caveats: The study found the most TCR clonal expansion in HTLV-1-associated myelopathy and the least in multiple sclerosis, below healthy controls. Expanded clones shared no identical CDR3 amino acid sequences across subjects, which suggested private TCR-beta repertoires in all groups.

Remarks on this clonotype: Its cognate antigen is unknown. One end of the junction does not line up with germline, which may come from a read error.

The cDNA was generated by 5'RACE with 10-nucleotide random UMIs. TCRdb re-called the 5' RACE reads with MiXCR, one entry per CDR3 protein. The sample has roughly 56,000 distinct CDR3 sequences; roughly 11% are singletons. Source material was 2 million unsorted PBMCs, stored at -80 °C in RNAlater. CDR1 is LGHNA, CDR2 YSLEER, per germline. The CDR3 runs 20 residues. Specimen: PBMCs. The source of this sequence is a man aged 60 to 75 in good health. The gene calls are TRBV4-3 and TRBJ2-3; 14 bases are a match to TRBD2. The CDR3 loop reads CASSQSFGLAGGSPTDTQYF. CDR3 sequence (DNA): TGCGCCAGTAGCCAAAGCTTTGGACTAGCGGGGGGATCCCCGACAGATACGCAGTATTTT.